The source of this TCR beta chain is a study of tumor-infiltrating lymphocytes in localized non-small cell lung cancer. In germline, CDR1 is SGHAT, CDR2 FQDESV (reference sequence). The CDR3 totals 16 residues. V lost 2 bases and J 4 bases, leaving 17 bases between the germline ends. TCRdb's copy holds only in-frame clones and misses some; the assay was immunoSEQ multiplex PCR. The data hold approximately 5,000 clones, with 90% to 97% observed a single time. The source material was uninvolved lung tissue not adjacent to the tumor. The receptor's source is a human donor with non-small cell lung cancer. This chain connects TRBV11-1 to TRBJ2-5, with D possibly TRBD2 on 6 matching bases. The CDR3 region has the DNA TGTGCCAGCAGCTTAAACAGCGCGGGGAATCGAGAGACCCAGTACTTC. This translates into CASSLNSAGNRETQYF.